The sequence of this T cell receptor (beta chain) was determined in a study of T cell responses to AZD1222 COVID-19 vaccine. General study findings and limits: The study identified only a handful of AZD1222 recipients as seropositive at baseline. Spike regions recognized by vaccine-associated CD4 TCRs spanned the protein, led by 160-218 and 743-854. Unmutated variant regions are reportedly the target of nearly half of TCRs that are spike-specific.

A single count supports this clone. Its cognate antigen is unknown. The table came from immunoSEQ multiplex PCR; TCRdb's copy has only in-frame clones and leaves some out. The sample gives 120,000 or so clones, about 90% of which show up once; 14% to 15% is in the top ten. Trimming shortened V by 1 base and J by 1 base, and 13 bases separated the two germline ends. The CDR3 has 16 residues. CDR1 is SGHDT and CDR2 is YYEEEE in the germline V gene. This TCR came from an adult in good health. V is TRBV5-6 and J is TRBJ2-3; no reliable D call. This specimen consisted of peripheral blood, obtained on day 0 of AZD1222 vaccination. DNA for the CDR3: TGTGCCAGCAGCTTGATTTTTAGCAGACGCACAGATACGCAGTATTTT. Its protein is CASSLIFSRRTDTQYF.